The rows below give T cell receptor beta chains drawn from one sample of a study of Ad26.COV2.S vaccination and SARS-CoV-2 variants. Clones were read by immunoSEQ multiplex PCR, and TCRdb kept only the in-frame ones, dropping some. This sample has about 350,000 clones, with approximately 86% found just once. The sample was peripheral blood, taken in a trial of Ad26.COV2.S vaccine versus placebo. The receptor set was obtained from a person aged 18-65 years who received the Ad26.COV2.S COVID-19 vaccine or a placebo. CDR3s include the opening cysteine and the closing phenylalanine or tryptophan. A D gene is named only where the DNA matches it firmly. Where a row states a size, it is once, few, many or the class of an expanded clone; other rows omit it.

d_gene,j_gene,v_gene,abundance,CDR3aa,CDR3nt
NA,TRBJ1-3,TRBV7-9,once,CASSQTGNARVSGNTIYF,TGTGCCAGCAGCCAAACGGGGAACGCGAGGGTCTCTGGAAACACCATATATTTT
TRBD1,TRBJ1-2,TRBV5-6,NA,CASSLGQVNYGYTF,TGTGCCAGCAGCCTGGGACAGGTCAACTATGGCTACACCTTC
TRBD1,TRBJ1-2,TRBV24-1,NA,CATSPQGFGYTF,TGTGCCACCAGTCCACAGGGGTTTGGCTACACCTTC
NA,TRBJ2-1,TRBV27,NA,CASSLRLAASLREQFF,TGTGCCAGCAGTTTAAGGCTAGCCGCCTCCTTGAGGGAGCAGTTCTTC
NA,TRBJ1-6,TRBV5-1,NA,CASSTTWLDNSPLHF,TGCGCCAGCAGCACCACGTGGTTGGACAATTCACCCCTCCACTTT
NA,TRBJ1-1,TRBV5-6,once,CASSEQGGWFTEAFF,TGTGCCAGCAGCGAGCAGGGAGGGTGGTTCACTGAAGCTTTCTTT
NA,TRBJ2-1,TRBV5-1,NA,CASTLLFRSGTDYNEQFF,TGCGCCAGCACCCTTCTTTTTAGATCCGGGACGGATTACAATGAGCAGTTCTTC
NA,TRBJ1-1,TRBV12-3/TRBV12-4,NA,CASSWGGTRAFF,TGTGCCAGCAGCTGGGGGGGGACAAGAGCTTTCTTT
TRBD2,TRBJ2-1,TRBV24-1,NA,CATSDTGTSGTYSSYNEQFF,TGTGCCACCAGTGATACCGGGACTAGCGGAACCTACAGCTCCTACAATGAGCAGTTCTTC
TRBD1,TRBJ2-5,TRBV29-1,NA,CSASGTAVGETQYF,TGCAGCGCCTCTGGGACAGCGGTGGGAGAGACCCAGTACTTC
NA,TRBJ1-1,TRBV28,NA,CASSWDRGRTEAFF,TGTGCCAGCAGTTGGGACCGGGGGAGAACTGAAGCTTTCTTT
NA,TRBJ1-5,TRBV15,NA,CATSSGERNQPQHF,TGTGCCACCAGCAGCGGGGAACGCAATCAGCCCCAGCATTTT
NA,TRBJ2-1,TRBV4-1,NA,CASSQEGASGEEQFF,TGCGCCAGCAGCCAAGAGGGGGCTAGCGGTGAAGAGCAGTTCTTC
NA,TRBJ1-6,TRBV7-2,NA,CASSSYGSYNSPLHF,TGTGCCAGCAGCTCCTACGGCTCCTATAATTCACCCCTCCACTTT
TRBD2,TRBJ2-5,TRBV5-1,once,CASSLGIGLAGGYLQETQYF,TGCGCCAGCAGCTTGGGAATTGGACTAGCGGGAGGGTACCTTCAAGAGACCCAGTACTTC
TRBD1,TRBJ2-7,TRBV13,NA,CASSLHPGGGDEQYF,TGTGCCAGCAGCTTACACCCAGGGGGTGGTGACGAGCAGTACTTC
NA,TRBJ1-2,TRBV5-1,NA,CASSLQGTDGYTF,TGCGCCAGCAGCCTACAGGGTACCGATGGCTACACCTTC
TRBD1,TRBJ2-7,TRBV6-2/TRBV6-3,NA,CASSPPGQRLYEQYF,TGTGCCAGCAGTCCGCCGGGACAGAGACTATACGAGCAGTACTTC
NA,TRBJ2-1,TRBV7-9,once,CASSPLPGAFDEQFF,TGTGCCAGCAGCCCATTGCCGGGAGCTTTCGATGAGCAGTTCTTC
NA,TRBJ2-7,TRBV10-1,NA,CASSERGGVNEQYF,TGCGCCAGCAGTGAGAGAGGAGGAGTAAACGAGCAGTACTTC
NA,TRBJ2-2,TRBV4-2,NA,CASSQDARTTGELFF,TGTGCCAGCAGCCAAGACGCTCGGACAACCGGGGAGCTGTTTTTT
TRBD1,TRBJ1-4,TRBV6-5,NA,CASRGTGSNEKLFF,TGTGCCAGCAGGGGGACAGGGTCCAATGAAAAACTGTTTTTT
NA,TRBJ1-5,TRBV6-5,NA,CASRRQDNQPQHF,TGTGCCAGCAGACGACAGGACAATCAGCCCCAGCATTTT
TRBD2,TRBJ2-7,TRBV28,NA,CASSYSGSDYEQYF,TGTGCCAGCAGTTATAGCGGGAGCGACTACGAGCAGTACTTC
NA,TRBJ2-3,TRBV24-1,NA,CATSRDGTDTQYF,TGTGCCACCAGCCGGGACGGCACAGATACGCAGTATTTT
NA,TRBJ2-3,TRBV21-1,NA,CASRKGVWNRGLGTQYF,TGTGCCAGCAGAAAAGGGGTGTGGAACAGGGGGCTCGGTACGCAGTATTTT
NA,TRBJ2-1,TRBV19,NA,CASRARGAYNEQFF,TGTGCCAGTAGGGCCAGAGGGGCCTACAATGAGCAGTTCTTC
NA,TRBJ2-2,TRBV5-1,NA,CASSRGQPNTGELFF,TGCGCCAGCAGCCGAGGACAGCCGAACACCGGGGAGCTGTTTTTT
NA,TRBJ2-1,TRBV24-1,NA,CATSRGGAEQFF,TGTGCCACCAGTCGAGGGGGGGCTGAGCAGTTCTTC
NA,TRBJ2-2,TRBV9,NA,CASSFTSGFVRELFF,TGTGCCAGCAGCTTCACCTCGGGATTCGTAAGGGAGCTGTTTTTT